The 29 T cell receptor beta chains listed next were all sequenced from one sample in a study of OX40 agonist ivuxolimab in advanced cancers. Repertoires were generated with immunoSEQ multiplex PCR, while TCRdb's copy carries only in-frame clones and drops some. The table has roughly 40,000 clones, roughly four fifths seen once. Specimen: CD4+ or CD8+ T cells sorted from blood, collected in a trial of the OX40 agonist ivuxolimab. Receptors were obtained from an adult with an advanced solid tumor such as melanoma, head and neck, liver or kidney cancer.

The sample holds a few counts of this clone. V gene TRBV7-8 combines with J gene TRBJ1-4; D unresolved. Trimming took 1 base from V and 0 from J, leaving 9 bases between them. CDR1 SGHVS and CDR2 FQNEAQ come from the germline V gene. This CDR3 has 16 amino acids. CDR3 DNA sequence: TGTGCCAGCAGCTTAGACGCGTTTGCAACTAATGAAAAACTGTTTTTT. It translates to CASSLDAFATNEKLFF.

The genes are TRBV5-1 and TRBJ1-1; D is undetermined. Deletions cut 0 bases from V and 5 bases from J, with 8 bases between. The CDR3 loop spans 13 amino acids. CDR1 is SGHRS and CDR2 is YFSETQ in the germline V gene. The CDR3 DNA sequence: TGCGCCAGCAGCTTGGAAGTGTGGACTGAAGCTTTCTTT. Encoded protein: CASSLEVWTEAFF.

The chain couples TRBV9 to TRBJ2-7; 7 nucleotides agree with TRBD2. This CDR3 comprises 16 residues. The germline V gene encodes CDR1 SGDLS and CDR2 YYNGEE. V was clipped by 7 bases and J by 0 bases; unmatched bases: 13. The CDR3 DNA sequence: TGTGCCAGCGACCCCGGCCCCGGGAGGCCCTCCTACGAGCAGTACTTC. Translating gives CASDPGPGRPSYEQYF.

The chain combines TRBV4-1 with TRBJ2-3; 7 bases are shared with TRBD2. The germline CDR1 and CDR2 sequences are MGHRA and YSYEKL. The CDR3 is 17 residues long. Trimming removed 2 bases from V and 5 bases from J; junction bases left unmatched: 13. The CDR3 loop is CASSQLTGRERGDTQYF. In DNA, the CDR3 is TGCGCCAGCAGCCAATTAACGGGGAGGGAGAGAGGAGATACGCAGTATTTT.

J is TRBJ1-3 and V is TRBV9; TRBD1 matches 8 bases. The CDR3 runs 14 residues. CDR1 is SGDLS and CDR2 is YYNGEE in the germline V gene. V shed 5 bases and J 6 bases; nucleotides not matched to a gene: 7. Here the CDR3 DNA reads TGTGCCAGCAGTACGGGACAGGTTTTAAACACCATATATTTT. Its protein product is CASSTGQVLNTIYF. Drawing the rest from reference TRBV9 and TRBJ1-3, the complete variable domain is DSGVTQTPKHLITATGQRVTLRCSPRSGDLSVYWYQQSLDQGLQFLIQYYNGEERAKGNILERFSAQQFPDLHSELNLSSLELGDSALYFCASSTGQVLNTIYFGEGSWLTVV.

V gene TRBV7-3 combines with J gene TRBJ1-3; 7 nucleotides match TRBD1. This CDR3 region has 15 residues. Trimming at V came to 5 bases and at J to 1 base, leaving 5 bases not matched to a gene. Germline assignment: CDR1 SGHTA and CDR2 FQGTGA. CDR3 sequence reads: CASSLSGGSGNTIYF. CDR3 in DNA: TGTGCCAGCAGCCTCTCAGGGGGTTCTGGAAACACCATATATTTT.

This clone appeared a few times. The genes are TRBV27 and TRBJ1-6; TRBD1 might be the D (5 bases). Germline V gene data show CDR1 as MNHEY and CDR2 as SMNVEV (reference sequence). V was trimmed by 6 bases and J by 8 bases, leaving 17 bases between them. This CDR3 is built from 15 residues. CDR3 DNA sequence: TGTGCCAGCAGGGAACAGGTGGGGGGGTATTCACCCCTCCACTTT. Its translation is CASREQVGGYSPLHF.

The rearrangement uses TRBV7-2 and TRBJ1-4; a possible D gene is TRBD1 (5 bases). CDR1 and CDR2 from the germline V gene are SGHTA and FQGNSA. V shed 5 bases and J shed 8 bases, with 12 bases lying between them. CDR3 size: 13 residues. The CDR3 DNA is TGTGCCAGCAGCCCCGGCGGGGGAGAAAAACTGTTTTTT. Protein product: CASSPGGGEKLFF.

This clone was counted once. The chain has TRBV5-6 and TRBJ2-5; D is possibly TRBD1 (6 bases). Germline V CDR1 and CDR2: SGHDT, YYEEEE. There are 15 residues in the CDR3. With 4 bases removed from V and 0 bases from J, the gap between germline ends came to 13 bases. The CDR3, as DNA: TGTGCCAGCAGCCCTTTGGCAGGGGACCAAGAGACCCAGTACTTC. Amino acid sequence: CASSPLAGDQETQYF.

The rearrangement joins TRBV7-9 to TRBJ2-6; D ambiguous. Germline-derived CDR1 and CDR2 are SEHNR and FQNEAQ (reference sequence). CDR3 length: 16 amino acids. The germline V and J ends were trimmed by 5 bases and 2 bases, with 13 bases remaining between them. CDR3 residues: CASSPTARAGANVLTF. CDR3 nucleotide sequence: TGTGCCAGCAGCCCAACCGCCAGAGCTGGGGCCAACGTCCTGACTTTC.

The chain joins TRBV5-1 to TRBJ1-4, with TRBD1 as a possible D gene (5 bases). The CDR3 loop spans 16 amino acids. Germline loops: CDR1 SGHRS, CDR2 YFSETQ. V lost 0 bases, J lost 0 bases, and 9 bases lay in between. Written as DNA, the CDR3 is TGCGCCAGCAGCTTGGCAACAGGTGCAACTAATGAAAAACTGTTTTTT. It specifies CASSLATGATNEKLFF.

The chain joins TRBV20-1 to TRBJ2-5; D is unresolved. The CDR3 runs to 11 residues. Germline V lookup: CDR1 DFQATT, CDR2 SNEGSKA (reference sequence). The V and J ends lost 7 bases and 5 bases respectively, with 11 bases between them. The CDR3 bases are TGCAGTGGCCGAGAGGCCGAGACCCAGTACTTC. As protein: CSGREAETQYF.

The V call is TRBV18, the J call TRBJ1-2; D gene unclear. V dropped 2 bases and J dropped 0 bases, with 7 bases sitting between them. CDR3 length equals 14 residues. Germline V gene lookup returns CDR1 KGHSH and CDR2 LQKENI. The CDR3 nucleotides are TGTGCCAGCTCACCAGCCGGATCTAACTATGGCTACACCTTC. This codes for CASSPAGSNYGYTF.

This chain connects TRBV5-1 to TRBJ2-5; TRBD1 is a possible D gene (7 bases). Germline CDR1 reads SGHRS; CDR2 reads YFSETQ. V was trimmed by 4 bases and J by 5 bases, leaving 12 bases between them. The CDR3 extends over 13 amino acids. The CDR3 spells CASSLEGAETQYF. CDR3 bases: TGCGCCAGCAGCCTGGAGGGGGCGGAGACCCAGTACTTC.

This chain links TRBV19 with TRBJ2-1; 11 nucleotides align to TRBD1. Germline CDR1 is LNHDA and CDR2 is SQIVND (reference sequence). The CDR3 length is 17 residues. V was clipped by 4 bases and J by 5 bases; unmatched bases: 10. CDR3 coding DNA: TGTGCCAGTAGTAGCCCCTCCCGGGACAGGGGGAACAATGAGCAGTTCTTC. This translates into CASSSPSRDRGNNEQFF.

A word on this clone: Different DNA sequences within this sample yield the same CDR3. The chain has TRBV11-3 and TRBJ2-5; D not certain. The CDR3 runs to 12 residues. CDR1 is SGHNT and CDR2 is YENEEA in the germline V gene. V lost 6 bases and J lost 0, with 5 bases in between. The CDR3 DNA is TGTGCCAGCAGAAGCGACCAAGAGACCCAGTACTTC. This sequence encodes CASRSDQETQYF.

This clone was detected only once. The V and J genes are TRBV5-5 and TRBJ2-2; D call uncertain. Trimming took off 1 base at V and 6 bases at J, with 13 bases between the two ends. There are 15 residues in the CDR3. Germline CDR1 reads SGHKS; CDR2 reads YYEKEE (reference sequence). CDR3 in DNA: TGTGCCAGCAGCTTGTTCCCCCGAACGTCCGGGGAGCTGTTTTTT. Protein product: CASSLFPRTSGELFF. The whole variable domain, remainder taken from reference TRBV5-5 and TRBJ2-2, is DAGVTQSPTHLIKTRGQQVTLRCSPISGHKSVSWYQQVLGQGPQFIFQYYEKEERGRGNFPDRFSARQFPNYSSELNVNALLLGDSALYLCASSLFPRTSGELFFGEGSRLTVL.

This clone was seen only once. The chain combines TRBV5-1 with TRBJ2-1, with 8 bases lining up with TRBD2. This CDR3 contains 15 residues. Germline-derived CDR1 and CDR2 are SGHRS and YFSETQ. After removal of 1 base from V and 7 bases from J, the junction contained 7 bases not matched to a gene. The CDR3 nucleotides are TGCGCCAGCAGCTTGCCTACGGGAGGGCCAAATGAGCAGTTCTTC. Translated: CASSLPTGGPNEQFF.

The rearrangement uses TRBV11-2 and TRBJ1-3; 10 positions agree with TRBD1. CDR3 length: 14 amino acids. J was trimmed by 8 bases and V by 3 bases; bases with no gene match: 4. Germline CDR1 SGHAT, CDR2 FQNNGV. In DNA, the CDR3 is TGTGCCAGCAGCTTTTGGACAGGGGGGGACACCATATATTTT. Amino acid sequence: CASSFWTGGDTIYF.

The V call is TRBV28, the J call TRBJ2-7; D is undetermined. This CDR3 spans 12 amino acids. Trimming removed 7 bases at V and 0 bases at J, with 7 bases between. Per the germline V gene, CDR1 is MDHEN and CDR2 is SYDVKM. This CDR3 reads CASKVSSYEQYF. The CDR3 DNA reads TGTGCCAGCAAGGTGAGCTCCTACGAGCAGTACTTC. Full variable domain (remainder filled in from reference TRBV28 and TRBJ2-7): DVKVTQSSRYLVKRTGEKVFLECVQDMDHENMFWYRQDPGLGLRLIYFSYDVKMKEKGDIPEGYSVSREKKERFSLILESASTNQTSMYLCASKVSSYEQYFGPGTRLTVT.

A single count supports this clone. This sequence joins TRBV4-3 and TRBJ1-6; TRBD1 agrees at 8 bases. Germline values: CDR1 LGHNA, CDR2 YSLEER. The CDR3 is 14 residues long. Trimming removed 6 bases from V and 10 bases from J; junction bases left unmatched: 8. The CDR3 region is CASSLTGVGSPLHF. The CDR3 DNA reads TGCGCCAGCAGTCTGACAGGGGTCGGGTCACCCCTCCACTTT.

The CDR3 sequence: CASSDGGGVETQYF. In DNA form, the CDR3 reads TGTGCCAGCAGTGATGGGGGGGGCGTAGAGACCCAGTACTTC. The chain recombines TRBV6-1 with TRBJ2-5; perhaps TRBD2 as D (7 bases). Germline CDR1 and CDR2: MNHNS and SASEGT. This CDR3 is built from 14 residues. The V end was cut by 3 bases, the J end by 4 bases, with 12 bases between.

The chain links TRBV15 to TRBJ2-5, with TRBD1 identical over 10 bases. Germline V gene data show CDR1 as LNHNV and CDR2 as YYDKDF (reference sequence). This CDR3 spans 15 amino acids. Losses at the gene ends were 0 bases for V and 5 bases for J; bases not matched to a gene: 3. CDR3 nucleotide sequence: TGTGCCACCAGCAGAGATCGGACAGGGGGGGAGACCCAGTACTTC. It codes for CATSRDRTGGETQYF.

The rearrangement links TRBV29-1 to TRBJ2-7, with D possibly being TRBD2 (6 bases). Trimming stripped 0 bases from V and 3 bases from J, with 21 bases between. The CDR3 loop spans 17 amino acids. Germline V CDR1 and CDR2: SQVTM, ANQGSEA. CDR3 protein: CSVEDHKGLARHYEQYV. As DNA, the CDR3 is TGCAGCGTTGAAGACCATAAGGGGCTAGCGCGACACTACGAGCAGTACGTC.

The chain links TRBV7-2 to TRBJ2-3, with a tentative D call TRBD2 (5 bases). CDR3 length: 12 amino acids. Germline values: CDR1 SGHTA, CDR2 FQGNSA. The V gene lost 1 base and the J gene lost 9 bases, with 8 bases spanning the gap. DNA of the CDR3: TGTGCCAGCAGCTTAGTCCGAGGGACGCAGTATTTT. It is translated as CASSLVRGTQYF.

The CDR3 region is CATSTSGRRSNEQFF. The CDR3 DNA reads as TGTGCCACTTCGACTAGCGGGAGACGTTCCAATGAGCAGTTCTTC. The chain combines TRBV10-3 with TRBJ2-1, with 12 bases aligning to TRBD2. The CDR3 sequence is 15 residues long. Germline assignment: CDR1 ENHRY and CDR2 SYGVKD. The V segment lost 10 bases and the J segment 6 bases; nucleotides outside the gene matches: 10.

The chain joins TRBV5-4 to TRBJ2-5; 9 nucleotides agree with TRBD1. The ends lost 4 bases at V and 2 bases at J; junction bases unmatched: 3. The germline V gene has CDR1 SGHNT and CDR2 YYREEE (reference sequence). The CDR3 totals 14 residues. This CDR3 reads CASSPGQGQETQYF. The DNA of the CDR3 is TGTGCCAGCAGCCCCGGACAGGGGCAAGAGACCCAGTACTTC. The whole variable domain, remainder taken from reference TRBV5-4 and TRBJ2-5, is ETGVTQSPTHLIKTRGQQVTLRCSSQSGHNTVSWYQQALGQGPQFIFQYYREEENGRGNFPPRFSGLQFPNYSSELNVNALELDDSALYLCASSPGQGQETQYFGPGTRLLVL.

CDR3 nucleotides: TGTGCCAGCAGTGGTAGGACAGGGGGCACAGATACGCAGTATTTT. As protein: CASSGRTGGTDTQYF. The V and J genes are TRBV2 and TRBJ2-3; 9 bases map to TRBD1. Germline V CDR1 and CDR2: SNHLY, FYNNEI. CDR3 length equals 15 residues. Trimming removed 4 bases from V and 1 base from J; junction bases left unmatched: 3.

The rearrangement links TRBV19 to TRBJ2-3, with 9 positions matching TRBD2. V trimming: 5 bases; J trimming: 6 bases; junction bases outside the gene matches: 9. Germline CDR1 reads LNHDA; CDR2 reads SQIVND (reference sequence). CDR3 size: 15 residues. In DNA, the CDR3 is TGTGCCAGTAGTCCCCAAGCGGGAGGAAGGGATACGCAGTATTTT. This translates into CASSPQAGGRDTQYF. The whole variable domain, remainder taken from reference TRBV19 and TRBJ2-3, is DGGITQSPKYLFRKEGQNVTLSCEQNLNHDAMYWYRQDPGQGLRLIYYSQIVNDFQKGDIAEGYSVSREKKESFPLTVTSAQKNPTAFYLCASSPQAGGRDTQYFGPGTRLTVL.